This T cell receptor (beta chain) originates from a study of blood T cell repertoires in COVID-19 (dated by TCRdb to 2020 to 2021). Background on the whole study: Samples covering the acute and convalescent phases of COVID-19 were provided by collaborators in the United States, Italy and Spain. The samples were drawn from the first 160 participants of the ongoing ImmuneRACE study and from more than 1,000 subjects provided by 6 global collaborators. Deeply sampled blood TCRbeta repertoires from subjects exposed to, actively infected with, or recovered from COVID-19 were included in the dataset. Where available, HLA class I and class II types were obtained from metadata supplied by the sample provider rather than from assay-based typing. The prospective study material was composed of cDNA or gDNA derived from T cells, B-cell-depleted T cells, or PBMCs. Sample metadata almost always included a de-identified subject ID, COVID-19 status, age in years and sex. The repertoires were released in a freely available public database meant as a resource for research on the immune response to SARS-CoV-2.

Results and caveats for the whole study, not just this receptor: The amount of clinical and demographic metadata varied by source and participant and was provided uncurated.

The immunoSEQ Assay, a bias-controlled multiplex PCR, was used to amplify TCRbeta CDR3 regions from genomic DNA. Regarding the original processing steps: The number of nucleated cells in each sample was estimated from the amplification of reference gene primers within the assay. To quantify the absolute abundance of each unique TCRbeta CDR3 rearrangement, sequence reads were collapsed and filtered. Productive Simpson clonality was computed per sample as the square root of Simpson's diversity index over productive rearrangements. Sourced from immuneACCESS, this table was stored by TCRdb with only in-frame sequences that have V and J called. A share of the clones is absent; for the studies checked, an unresolved V gene accounts for under half, and the remainder has no known explanation. From that table come the V and J calls and clone size; the DNA was used to work out D and trimming. The sample table holds roughly 49,000 clones, of which 90% to 95% were seen once. The top ten clones comprise around 10% of the sample.

Whole blood was collected in K2EDTA tubes by collaborating institutions according to the institutions' own protocols. Collaborator samples were shipped for TCRbeta analysis as frozen whole blood, isolated PBMCs, or DNA extracted from either sample type. Turning to this clone: Its binding antigen is unknown. The sample holds no much larger clone one base away, and base qualities are not on file.

Sequenced sample: peripheral blood. The TCR sequence derives from a woman aged 80 or older with acute or convalescent COVID-19.

In nucleotides, the sequence is TGTGCCTGGAGTGTACGAGGACTAGCGGGTAGCTCCTACAATGAGCAGTTCTTC. Protein translation: CAWSVRGLAGSSYNEQFF. The rearrangement combines TRBV30 with TRBJ2-1; 11 bases in the middle match TRBD2. The CDR3, from cysteine to phenylalanine, totals 18 residues. Left in the record is the CDR3 DNA by itself, 54 bases read in frame from the first base. CDR1 and CDR2, looked up from the germline V gene (reference sequence), are GTSNPN and SVGIG. V lost 0 bases and J lost 0 bases, and the count of bases not matched to a germline gene is 7. Here the CDR3 is joined to the reference TRBV30 and TRBJ2-1 genes, and the full variable domain is: SQTIHQWPATLVQPVGSPLSLECTVEGTSNPNLYWYRQAAGRGLQLLFYSVGIGQISSEVPQNLSASRPQDRQFILSSKKLLLSDSGFYLCAWSVRGLAGSSYNEQFFGPGTRLTVL.